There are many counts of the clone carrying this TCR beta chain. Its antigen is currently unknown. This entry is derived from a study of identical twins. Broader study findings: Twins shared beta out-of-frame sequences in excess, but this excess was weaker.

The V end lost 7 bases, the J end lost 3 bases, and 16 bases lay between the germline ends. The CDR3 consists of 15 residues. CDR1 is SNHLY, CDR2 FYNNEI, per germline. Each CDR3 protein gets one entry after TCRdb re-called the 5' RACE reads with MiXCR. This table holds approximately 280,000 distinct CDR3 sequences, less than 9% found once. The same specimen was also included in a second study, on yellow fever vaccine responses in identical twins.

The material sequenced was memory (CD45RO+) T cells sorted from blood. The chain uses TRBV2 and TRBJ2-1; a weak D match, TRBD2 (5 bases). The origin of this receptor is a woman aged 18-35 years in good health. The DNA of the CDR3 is TGTGCCAGCAAAAAAGCGGAGAGCTTCTACAATGAGCAGTTCTTC. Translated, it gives CASKKAESFYNEQFF. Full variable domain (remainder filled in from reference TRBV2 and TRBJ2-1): EPEVTQTPSHQVTQMGQEVILRCVPISNHLYFYWYRQILGQKVEFLVSFYNNEISEKSEIFDDQFSVERPDGSNFTLKIRSTKLEDSAMYFCASKKAESFYNEQFFGPGTRLTVL.